This T cell receptor (beta chain) stems from a study of cytomegalovirus exposure and HLA in healthy donors. Remarks on this clone: Its antigen is currently unknown.

Trimming shortened V by 3 bases and J by 4 bases, and 16 bases separated the two germline ends. The V gene's germline CDR1 is MGHRA and CDR2 YSYEKL. The CDR3 length is 16 residues. In the PCR, 60 Vbeta and 13 Jbeta primers were used. Profiled with immunoSEQ multiplex PCR; TCRdb holds only in-frame clones, not every one. The sample carries about 160,000 clones, more than 65% recorded once. Overall study results and limits: In a later analysis, HLA-C alleles had the fewest associated TCRs, DRB1 alleles the most. Indistinguishable V segments, including TRBV6-2 and TRBV6-3, were excluded. Within a later analysis, the majority of CMV-associated TCR beta chains appeared HLA-restricted.

Specimen: PBMCs. V is TRBV4-1 and J is TRBJ2-4; D possibly corresponds to TRBD2 (6 bases). This receptor was identified in a woman aged 45-60 years in good health and CMV-seronegative. CDR3 loop: CASSHLAGTEKNIQYF. The CDR3, as DNA: TGCGCCAGCAGCCACCTGGCCGGGACTGAAAAAAACATTCAGTACTTC.